Below are 26 T cell receptor beta chains sequenced from a single sample in a study of blood T cell repertoires in COVID-19. Profiling relied on immunoSEQ multiplex PCR, and the TCRdb table lists in-frame clones only, not all of them. This table holds about 220,000 clones, around 80% found once. The sample comprised peripheral blood. The receptors derive from a woman in her 70s with acute or convalescent COVID-19.

The gene calls are TRBV10-2 and TRBJ1-3; 7 bases align to TRBD1. The CDR3 runs 15 residues. After removal of 6 bases from V and 2 bases from J, the junction contained 7 bases not matched to a gene. CDR1 WSHSY and CDR2 SAAADI come from the germline V gene. The CDR3 loop reads CASRGGTEAGNTIYF. Here the CDR3 DNA reads TGCGCCAGCAGGGGCGGGACAGAAGCTGGAAACACCATATATTTT.

This chain joins TRBV5-1 and TRBJ1-4, with 10 bases lining up with TRBD1. V lost 4 bases and J lost 0; bases outside the gene matches: 3. CDR1 is SGHRS, CDR2 YFSETQ, per germline. This CDR3 has 16 amino acids. In DNA, the CDR3 is TGCGCCAGCAGCCAGGGACAGGGGACAACTAATGAAAAACTGTTTTTT. Its translation: CASSQGQGTTNEKLFF.

This chain uses TRBV3-1 (or the pseudogene TRBV3-2) with TRBJ2-7, with 9 bases fitting TRBD1. CDR1 and CDR2 (germline): LGHDT, YNNKEL (reference sequence). V lost 8 bases to trimming and J lost 4 bases; unmatched junction nucleotides: 9. The CDR3 runs to 14 residues. The CDR3 sequence is CASSRRTGVYEQYF. The DNA of the CDR3 is TGTGCCAGCTCGAGGCGGACAGGGGTTTACGAGCAGTACTTC.

DNA of the CDR3: TGTGCCAGTACCTCCCTCCCGGGACAGGGGACGGGGACCGTCAATCAGCCCCAGCATTTT. This sequence encodes CASTSLPGQGTGTVNQPQHF. The rearrangement uses TRBV19 and TRBJ1-5; 10 bases line up with TRBD1. Unmatched junction bases numbered 21, after V lost 7 bases and J lost 3 bases. The CDR3 is 20 residues long. Germline CDR1 LNHDA, CDR2 SQIVND (reference sequence).

This clone was detected only once. The chain uses TRBV12-3 or TRBV12-4 and TRBJ1-2; D ambiguous. The CDR3 covers 12 residues. The V end lost 5 bases, the J end lost 11 bases, and 15 bases lay between the germline ends. The CDR3 loop reads CASSRQRDRYTF. The CDR3 region has the DNA TGTGCCAGCAGTCGCCAGAGGGATCGGTACACCTTC.

This clone was seen a single time. The chain is built from TRBV11-3 and TRBJ2-5, with D possibly TRBD2 on 6 matching bases. Trimming took 1 base from V and 5 from J, leaving 11 bases between them. The CDR3 is 14 residues long. Per germline, CDR1 SGHNT and CDR2 YENEEA. CDR3 protein: CASSLGGEGETQYF. In DNA form, the CDR3 reads TGTGCCAGCAGCTTAGGCGGGGAAGGCGAGACCCAGTACTTC.

The chain combines TRBV14 with TRBJ2-3; maybe TRBD2 (5 bases). V was shortened by 6 bases and J by 2 bases, with 15 bases between the two germline ends. Germline CDR1 and CDR2: SGHDN and FVKESK. There are 15 residues in the CDR3. CDR3 loop: CASSPVAGTTDTQYF. In nucleotides, the CDR3 is TGTGCCAGCAGTCCTGTGGCGGGTACCACAGATACGCAGTATTTT.

This sequence joins TRBV3-1 (or the pseudogene TRBV3-2) and TRBJ2-7, with a possible D match to TRBD1 (6 bases). The V and J ends lost 0 bases and 3 bases respectively, with 6 bases between them. The CDR3 consists of 13 residues. The germline CDR1 and CDR2 sequences are LGHDT and YNNKEL (reference sequence). Here the CDR3 reads CASSQEQGYEQYF. CDR3 coding DNA: TGTGCCAGCAGCCAAGAACAGGGCTACGAGCAGTACTTC.

This clone was observed a few times. The chain links TRBV4-2 to TRBJ2-3, with TRBD2 matching 8 bases. There are 19 residues in the CDR3. Germline V gene sequence: CDR1 LGHNA, CDR2 YNFKEQ. V gave up 2 bases and J gave up 0 bases; unmatched junction bases: 13. CDR3 amino acids: CASSQYWGIAGTSTDTQYF. DNA for the CDR3: TGTGCCAGCAGCCAATACTGGGGGATAGCGGGGACTAGCACAGATACGCAGTATTTT.

The chain recombines TRBV24-1 with TRBJ2-7; TRBD1 agrees at 9 bases. V lost 3 bases and J lost 6; bases outside the gene matches: 8. The germline gives CDR1 KGHDR, CDR2 SFDVKD. CDR3 length equals 15 residues. CDR3 nucleotides: TGTGCCACCAGTGATGCTACCGGGACAGGGACCGAGCAGTACTTC. As protein: CATSDATGTGTEQYF.

This sequence joins TRBV15 and TRBJ1-1; D gene ambiguous. The CDR3 spans 13 residues. V shed 0 bases and J shed 1 base, with 3 bases lying between them. Germline CDR1 reads LNHNV; CDR2 reads YYDKDF (reference sequence). The CDR3 sequence is CATSRDGNTEAFF. The CDR3 DNA is TGTGCCACCAGCAGAGACGGGAACACTGAAGCTTTCTTT.

The chain recombines TRBV9 with TRBJ2-3; TRBD2 matches 13 bases. This CDR3 has 17 residues. V dropped 0 bases and J dropped 7; count of bases not matched to a gene: 8. Looked up from germline, CDR1 is SGDLS and CDR2 is YYNGEE. This chain's CDR3 is CASSVGAGTSGVYTQYF. DNA of the CDR3: TGTGCCAGCAGCGTAGGGGCTGGGACTAGCGGGGTGTATACGCAGTATTTT.

The rearrangement uses TRBV7-8 and TRBJ2-7; 7 positions agree with TRBD1. Germline CDR1 is SGHVS and CDR2 is FQNEAQ. V lost 3 bases, J lost 9 bases, and 8 bases stayed unmatched. This CDR3 is built from 13 residues. The CDR3 reads CASSFDRESGQYF. The CDR3 nucleotides are TGTGCCAGCAGCTTCGACAGGGAATCGGGGCAGTACTTC.

This clone appeared a single time. The chain employs TRBV11-3 and TRBJ2-7, with 7 bases that match TRBD2. This CDR3 has 13 residues. The V and J ends lost 3 bases and 3 bases, in that order; junction bases with no gene match: 2. CDR1 is SGHNT and CDR2 is YENEEA in the germline V gene. CDR3 amino acids: CASSFGGDYEQYF. In DNA form, the CDR3 reads TGTGCCAGCAGCTTTGGGGGGGACTACGAGCAGTACTTC.

The genes are TRBV5-4 and TRBJ2-6, with D perhaps TRBD1 (5 bases). Germline CDR1 SGHNT, CDR2 YYREEE (reference sequence). This CDR3 is 15 amino acids long. V lost 2 bases to trimming and J lost 1 base, with 7 bases between them. CDR3 region: CASSLWTSGANVLTF. The CDR3 nucleotides are TGTGCCAGCAGCTTATGGACATCTGGGGCCAACGTCCTGACTTTC.

The J gene is TRBJ2-7, the V gene TRBV7-2; TRBD1 matches 8 bases. CDR3 length: 15 amino acids. Trimming removed 5 bases from V and 2 bases from J; junction bases left unmatched: 8. Germline assignment: CDR1 SGHTA and CDR2 FQGNSA. The CDR3 region has the DNA TGTGCCAGCAGCGCCAGGACAGGGTTTCCCTACGAGCAGTACTTC. Protein product: CASSARTGFPYEQYF.

The genes are TRBV6-2 or TRBV6-3 and TRBJ1-6; 7 bases are a match to TRBD1. The V and J ends lost 4 bases and 8 bases, in that order; junction bases with no gene match: 5. CDR3 length: 14 residues. Germline assignment: CDR1 MNHEY and CDR2 SVGEGT. The DNA for the CDR3 is TGTGCCAGCAGTTCGAGACAGGGACATTCACCCCTCCACTTT. Protein product: CASSSRQGHSPLHF.

This clone was picked up one time. The V gene is TRBV6-6, the J gene TRBJ2-7; TRBD2 might be the D (6 bases). Germline-derived CDR1 and CDR2 are MNHNY and SVGAGI (reference sequence). The CDR3 sequence is 13 residues long. Trimming took 6 bases from V and 6 from J, leaving 15 bases between them. Here the CDR3 DNA reads TGTGCCAGCAGCGGGACTGGAGGCAGCGAGCAGTACTTC. Protein sequence: CASSGTGGSEQYF.

The rearrangement uses TRBV6-1 and TRBJ1-3; D not resolved. Trimming removed 11 bases at V and 2 bases at J, with 13 bases between. The CDR3 has 13 amino acids. From germline, CDR1 is MNHNS and CDR2 SASEGT. CDR3 sequence (DNA): TGTGCCGGGCTTGGTTTAGCTGGAAACACCATATATTTT. Its protein is CAGLGLAGNTIYF.

The V call is TRBV2, the J call TRBJ2-7; possible D gene TRBD2, 7 bases. Germline V lookup: CDR1 SNHLY, CDR2 FYNNEI. V lost 2 bases and J lost 3, with 14 bases in between. The CDR3 has 15 amino acids. In DNA form, the CDR3 reads TGTGCCAGCAGTGAACCGGGGGGCGCCTACTACGAGCAGTACTTC. The encoded protein is CASSEPGGAYYEQYF.

This chain joins TRBV7-2 and TRBJ2-5, with TRBD1 identical over 8 bases. Germline CDR1 reads SGHTA; CDR2 reads FQGNSA. The CDR3 spans 14 residues. V was clipped by 6 bases and J by 3 bases; unmatched bases: 6. DNA of the CDR3: TGTGCCAGCAGTTTACCGACAGGGGAAGAGACCCAGTACTTC. This gives the protein CASSLPTGEETQYF. Based on the CDR3 plus reference TRBV7-2 and TRBJ2-5, the full variable domain is GAGVSQSPSNKVTEKGKDVELRCDPISGHTALYWYRQSLGQGLEFLIYFQGNSAPDKSGLPSDRFSAERTGGSVSTLTIQRTQQEDSAVYLCASSLPTGEETQYFGPGTRLLVL.

The chain joins TRBV29-1 to TRBJ2-4; D gene uncertain. CDR3 length: 13 residues. Trimming removed 1 base at V and 8 bases at J, with 12 bases between. Looked up from germline, CDR1 is SQVTM and CDR2 is ANQGSEA. The CDR3 sequence is CSVEGADRDIQYF. The CDR3 DNA sequence: TGCAGCGTTGAAGGGGCCGATAGAGACATTCAGTACTTC.

V gene TRBV7-3 combines with J gene TRBJ1-1; D not resolved. Germline CDR1 and CDR2: SGHTA and FQGTGA. Between the trimmed V and J ends, which lost 5 bases and 1 base, there was a span of 8 bases. This CDR3 is built from 13 residues. CDR3 loop: CASSVQQNTEAFF. The CDR3 bases are TGTGCCAGCAGCGTACAGCAGAACACTGAAGCTTTCTTT.

The V gene is TRBV19, the J gene TRBJ2-5; TRBD1 is a possible D gene (6 bases). The CDR3 consists of 13 residues. V lost 9 bases and J 3 bases, leaving 14 bases between the germline ends. Germline V gene lookup returns CDR1 LNHDA and CDR2 SQIVND (reference sequence). The CDR3 DNA is TGTGCCAGCGCCACCAACAGGGAAGAGACCCAGTACTTC. This sequence encodes CASATNREETQYF.

The chain links TRBV5-1 to TRBJ2-5; TRBD2 might be the D (5 bases). V lost 4 bases, J lost 5 bases, and 15 bases lay in between. Germline values: CDR1 SGHRS, CDR2 YFSETQ. CDR3 length: 14 amino acids. The CDR3 region has the DNA TGCGCCAGCAGCGACCTCGCCGGCGGGGAGACCCAGTACTTC. This codes for CASSDLAGGETQYF.

The table lists this clone with many counts. This chain links TRBV5-6 with TRBJ1-1, with D possibly matching TRBD1 (5 bases). Deletions cut 0 bases from V and 4 bases from J, with 13 bases between. The CDR3 covers 15 residues. Germline V gene lookup returns CDR1 SGHDT and CDR2 YYEEEE. For the CDR3, the DNA is TGTGCCAGCAGCTTGGTATCAGGGATGGGCACTGAAGCTTTCTTT. Its protein product is CASSLVSGMGTEAFF.